This T cell receptor beta chain was profiled in a study of neurological immune-mediated disorders. Synthesis of cDNA was accomplished via 5'RACE employing 10-nucleotide random UMIs. TCRdb passed the 5' RACE reads through MiXCR, listing each CDR3 protein once. The profile shows 55,000 to 75,000 distinct CDR3 sequences, roughly 13% of them singletons. This clonotype has ten or more counts. The sequence was obtained from a woman aged 60-75 years with HTLV-1-associated myelopathy (HAM/TSP). The specimen sequenced was PBMCs.

CDR3 DNA: TGTGCCAGCAGCTTAGCCCACTCGTCTGGCTACACCTTC. This codes for CASSLAHSSGYTF. V usage is TRBV7-6 and J usage is TRBJ1-2; D unresolved. Germline V gives CDR1 SGHVS, CDR2 FNYEAQ. V lost 0 bases and J lost 7, with 9 bases in between. The CDR3 has 13 amino acids. Full variable domain (outside the CDR3, taken from reference TRBV7-6 and TRBJ1-2): GAGVSQSPRYKVTKRGQDVALRCDPISGHVSLYWYRQALGQGPEFLTYFNYEAQQDKSGLPNDRFSAERPEGSISTLTIQRTEQRDSAMYRCASSLAHSSGYTFGSGTRLTVV.